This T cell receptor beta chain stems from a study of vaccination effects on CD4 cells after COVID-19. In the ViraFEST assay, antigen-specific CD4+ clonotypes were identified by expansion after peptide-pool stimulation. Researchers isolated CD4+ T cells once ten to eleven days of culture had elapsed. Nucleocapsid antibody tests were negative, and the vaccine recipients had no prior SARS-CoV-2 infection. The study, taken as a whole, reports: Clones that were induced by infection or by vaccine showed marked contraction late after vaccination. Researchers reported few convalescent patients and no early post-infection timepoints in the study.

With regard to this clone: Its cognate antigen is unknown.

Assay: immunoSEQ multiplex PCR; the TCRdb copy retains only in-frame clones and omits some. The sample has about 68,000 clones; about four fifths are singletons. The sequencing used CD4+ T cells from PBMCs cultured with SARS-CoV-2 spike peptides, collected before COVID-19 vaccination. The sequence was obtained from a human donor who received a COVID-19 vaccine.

The CDR3 DNA sequence: TGTGCCAGCAGCTCAATGACGGGGGGGTGGGGTGGCTACACCTTC. Translation: CASSSMTGGWGGYTF. This rearrangement joins TRBV9 to TRBJ1-2; D might be TRBD1 (5 bases). Germline CDR1 SGDLS, CDR2 YYNGEE. Between the trimmed V and J ends, which lost 4 bases and 7 bases, there was a span of 20 bases. This CDR3 is built from 15 residues. Using reference TRBV9 and TRBJ1-2 for the parts outside the CDR3, the full variable domain is DSGVTQTPKHLITATGQRVTLRCSPRSGDLSVYWYQQSLDQGLQFLIQYYNGEERAKGNILERFSAQQFPDLHSELNLSSLELGDSALYFCASSSMTGGWGGYTFGSGTRLTVV.